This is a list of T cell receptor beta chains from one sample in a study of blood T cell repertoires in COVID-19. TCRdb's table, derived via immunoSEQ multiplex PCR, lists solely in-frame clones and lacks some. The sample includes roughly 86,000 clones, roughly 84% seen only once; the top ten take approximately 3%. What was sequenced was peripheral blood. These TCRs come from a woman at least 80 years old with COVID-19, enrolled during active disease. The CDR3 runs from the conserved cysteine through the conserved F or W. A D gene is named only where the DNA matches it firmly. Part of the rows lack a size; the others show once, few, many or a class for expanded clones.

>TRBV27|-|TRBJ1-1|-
TGTGCCAGCAGTTTATACAGTACGACTGAAGCTTTCTTT
CASSLYSTTEAFF
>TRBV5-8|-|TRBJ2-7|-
TGTGCCAGCAGCTTGCAGGGGGGCAACGAGCAGTACTTC
CASSLQGGNEQYF
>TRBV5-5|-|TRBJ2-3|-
TGTGCCAGCAGCTTGACCGGGGATTGGACAGATACGCAGTATTTT
CASSLTGDWTDTQYF
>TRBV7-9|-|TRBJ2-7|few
TGTGCCAGCAGCTTAGCCAATCCAGGGAACTACGAGCAGTACTTC
CASSLANPGNYEQYF
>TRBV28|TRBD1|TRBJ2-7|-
TGTGCCAGCAGGTCCCCGGGACAGGGGTCCTACGAGCAGTACTTC
CASRSPGQGSYEQYF
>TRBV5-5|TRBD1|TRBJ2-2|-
TGTGCCAGCAAAACCGGGACAGGGGGTACCGGGGAGCTGTTTTTT
CASKTGTGGTGELFF
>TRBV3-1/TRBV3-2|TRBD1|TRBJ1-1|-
TGTGCCAGCAGCCAGGGCTCTGGGACAGGCAGGTCTGAAGCTTTCTTT
CASSQGSGTGRSEAFF
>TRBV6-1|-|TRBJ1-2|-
TGTGCCAGCAGTGAACGGGGGACGGACCTCAAGGGCTACACCTTC
CASSERGTDLKGYTF
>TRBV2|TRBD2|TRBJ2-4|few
TGTGCCAGCAGGGCTAGCGGGGGAATTCAGTACTTC
CASRASGGIQYF
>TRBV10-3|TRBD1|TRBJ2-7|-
TGTGCCATCAAAAGGGACAGTTTCTACGAGCAGTACTTC
CAIKRDSFYEQYF
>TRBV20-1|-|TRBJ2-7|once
TGCAGTGCTAGTACAGGACGTAGCTCCTACGAGCAGTACTTC
CSASTGRSSYEQYF
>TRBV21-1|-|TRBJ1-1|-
TGTGCCAGCAGCCATGGAGGAGTCCGGGCTCCGGAGGGGAAAGACACTGAAGCTTTCTTT
CASSHGGVRAPEGKDTEAFF
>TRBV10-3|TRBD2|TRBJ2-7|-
TGTGCCATCAGTTCCGGGACTAGCGGGAGGAGGAGGCCCTACGAGCAGTACTTC
CAISSGTSGRRRPYEQYF
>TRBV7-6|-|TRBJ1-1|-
TGTGCCAGCAGCCCCGCGGGTTCGCACACTGAAGCTTTCTTT
CASSPAGSHTEAFF
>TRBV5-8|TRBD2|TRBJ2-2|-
TGTGCCAGCAGATTATTAGCGGGAGTGATGGACACCGGGGAGCTGTTTTTT
CASRLLAGVMDTGELFF
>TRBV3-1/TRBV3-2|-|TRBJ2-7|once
TGTGCCAGCAGCCAAGTCCCTTACGAGCAGTACTTC
CASSQVPYEQYF
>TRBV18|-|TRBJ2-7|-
TGTGCCAGCTCACCACCCAGCGGTGGACGGCCGGCCCACGAGCAGTACTTC
CASSPPSGGRPAHEQYF
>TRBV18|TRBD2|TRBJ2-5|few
TGTGCCAGCTCACGAGGACTAGCGGGGGGTGAAGAGACCCAGTACTTC
CASSRGLAGGEETQYF
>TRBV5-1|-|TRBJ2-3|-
TGCGCCAGCAGCTTGATGACAGCCGAAGATACGCAGTATTTT
CASSLMTAEDTQYF
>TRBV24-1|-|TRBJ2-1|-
TGTGCCACCAGTGACTCGACTAGATCGGAGCAGTTCTTC
CATSDSTRSEQFF
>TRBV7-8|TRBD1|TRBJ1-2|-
TGTGCCAGCAGCTTAGTGGGGGGGACAGGCAGGTATGGCTACACCTTC
CASSLVGGTGRYGYTF
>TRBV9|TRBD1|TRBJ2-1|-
TGTGCCAGCAGCGTATTAGGGCAGGGGGCGGGTGAGCAGTTCTTC
CASSVLGQGAGEQFF